This T cell receptor (beta chain) is drawn from a study of blood T cell repertoires in COVID-19. This CDR3 spans 15 amino acids. V dropped 0 bases and J dropped 6 bases, with 13 bases sitting between them. CDR1 is SGHDT, CDR2 YYEEEE, per germline. Here immunoSEQ multiplex PCR was the method, and the copy in TCRdb shows in-frame clones only, minus some. Of about 28,000 clones in the sample, 84% were seen once. This rearrangement joins TRBV5-6 to TRBJ2-1; perhaps TRBD1 as D (6 bases). The TCR comes from a man in his 70s with active COVID-19. Specimen: peripheral blood. CDR3 sequence: CASSLGIGTINEQFF. CDR3 DNA sequence: TGTGCCAGCAGCTTGGGGATAGGGACAATCAATGAGCAGTTCTTC.